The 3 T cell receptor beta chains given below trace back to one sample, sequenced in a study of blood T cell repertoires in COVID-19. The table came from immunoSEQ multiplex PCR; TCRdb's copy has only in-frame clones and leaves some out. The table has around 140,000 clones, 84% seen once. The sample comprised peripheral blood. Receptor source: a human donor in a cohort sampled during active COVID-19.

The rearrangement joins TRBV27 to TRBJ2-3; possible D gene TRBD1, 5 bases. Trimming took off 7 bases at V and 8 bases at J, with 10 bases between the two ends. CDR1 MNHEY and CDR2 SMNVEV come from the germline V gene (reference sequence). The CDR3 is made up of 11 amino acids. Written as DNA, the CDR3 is TGTGCCAGCATTGAAAGGGGTACGCAGTATTTT. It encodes CASIERGTQYF.

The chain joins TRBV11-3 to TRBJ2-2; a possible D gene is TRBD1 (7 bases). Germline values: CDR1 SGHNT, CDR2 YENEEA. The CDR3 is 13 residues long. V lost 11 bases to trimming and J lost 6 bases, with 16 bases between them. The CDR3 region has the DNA TGTGCCGGCCAAGGAGGGGGCTCCGGGGAGCTGTTTTTT. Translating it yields CAGQGGGSGELFF.

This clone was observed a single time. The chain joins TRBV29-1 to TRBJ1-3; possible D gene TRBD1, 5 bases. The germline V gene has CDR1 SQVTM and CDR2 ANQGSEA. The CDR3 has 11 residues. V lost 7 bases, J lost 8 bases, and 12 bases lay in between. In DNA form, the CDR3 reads TGCAGCGGGCGCATAGGGGACACCATATATTTT. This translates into CSGRIGDTIYF. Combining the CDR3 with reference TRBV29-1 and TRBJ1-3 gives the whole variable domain SAVISQKPSRDICQRGTSLTIQCQVDSQVTMMFWYRQQPGQSLTLIATANQGSEATYESGFVIDKFPISRPNLTFSTLTVSNMSPEDSSIYLCSGRIGDTIYFGEGSWLTVV.